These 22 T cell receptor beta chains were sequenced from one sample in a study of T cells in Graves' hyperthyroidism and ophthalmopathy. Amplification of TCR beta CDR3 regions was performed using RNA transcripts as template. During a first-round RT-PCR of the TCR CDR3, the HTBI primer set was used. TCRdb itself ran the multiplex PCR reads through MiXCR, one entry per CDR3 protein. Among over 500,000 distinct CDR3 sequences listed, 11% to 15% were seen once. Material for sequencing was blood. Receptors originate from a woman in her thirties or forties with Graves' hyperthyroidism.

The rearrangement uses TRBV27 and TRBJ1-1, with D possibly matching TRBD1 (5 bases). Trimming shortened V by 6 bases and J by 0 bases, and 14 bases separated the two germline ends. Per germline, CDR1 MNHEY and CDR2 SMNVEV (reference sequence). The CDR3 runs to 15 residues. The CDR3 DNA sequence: TGTGCCAGCAGCCACAATCAGGGCTTGAACACTGAAGCTTTCTTT. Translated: CASSHNQGLNTEAFF.

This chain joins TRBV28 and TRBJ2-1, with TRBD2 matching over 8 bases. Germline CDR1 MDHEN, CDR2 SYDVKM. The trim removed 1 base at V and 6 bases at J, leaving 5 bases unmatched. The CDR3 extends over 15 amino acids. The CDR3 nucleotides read TGTGCCAGCAGTTTATCCGGGAGGGTGGGCAATGAGCAGTTCTTC. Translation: CASSLSGRVGNEQFF.

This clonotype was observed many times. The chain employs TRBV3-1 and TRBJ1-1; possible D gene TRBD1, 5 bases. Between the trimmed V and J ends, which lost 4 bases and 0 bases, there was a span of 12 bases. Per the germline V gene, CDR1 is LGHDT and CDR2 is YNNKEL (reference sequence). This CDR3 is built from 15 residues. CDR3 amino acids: CASSPSRQLNTEAFF. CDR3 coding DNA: TGTGCCAGCAGCCCCAGCCGACAGCTGAACACTGAAGCTTTCTTT.

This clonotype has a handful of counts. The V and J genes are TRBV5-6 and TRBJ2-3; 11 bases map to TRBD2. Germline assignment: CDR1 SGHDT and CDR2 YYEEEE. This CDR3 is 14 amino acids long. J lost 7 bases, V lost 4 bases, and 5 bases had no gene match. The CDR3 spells CASSLGLAENTQYF. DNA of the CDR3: TGTGCCAGCAGCCTGGGACTAGCGGAGAATACGCAGTATTTT.

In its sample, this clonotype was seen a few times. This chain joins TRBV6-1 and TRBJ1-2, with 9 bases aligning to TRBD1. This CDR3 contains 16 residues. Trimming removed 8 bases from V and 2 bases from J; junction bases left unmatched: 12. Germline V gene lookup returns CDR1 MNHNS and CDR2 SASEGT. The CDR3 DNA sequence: TGTGCCAGCGACGGGACAGGGTCAATTATGAACTATGGCTACACCTTC. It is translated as CASDGTGSIMNYGYTF.

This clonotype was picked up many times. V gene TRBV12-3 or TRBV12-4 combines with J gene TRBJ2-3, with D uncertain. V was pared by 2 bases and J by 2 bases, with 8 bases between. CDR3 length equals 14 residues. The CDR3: CASSLFLITDTQYF. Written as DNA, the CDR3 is TGTGCCAGCAGTTTATTTTTGATCACAGATACGCAGTATTTT.

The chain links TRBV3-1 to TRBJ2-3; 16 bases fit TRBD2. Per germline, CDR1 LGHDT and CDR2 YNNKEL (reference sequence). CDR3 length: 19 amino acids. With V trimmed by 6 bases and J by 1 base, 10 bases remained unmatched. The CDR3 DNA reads TGTGCCAGCAGTCGAACCGGGACTAGCGGGAGGGCCGGCACAGATACGCAGTATTTT. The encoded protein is CASSRTGTSGRAGTDTQYF.

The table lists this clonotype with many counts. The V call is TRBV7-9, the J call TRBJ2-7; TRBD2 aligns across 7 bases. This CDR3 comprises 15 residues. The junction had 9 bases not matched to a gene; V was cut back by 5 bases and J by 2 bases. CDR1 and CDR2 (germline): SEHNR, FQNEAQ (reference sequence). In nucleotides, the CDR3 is TGTGCCAGCAGCCACCGGGGGGTGGTTGCCTACGAGCAGTACTTC. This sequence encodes CASSHRGVVAYEQYF.

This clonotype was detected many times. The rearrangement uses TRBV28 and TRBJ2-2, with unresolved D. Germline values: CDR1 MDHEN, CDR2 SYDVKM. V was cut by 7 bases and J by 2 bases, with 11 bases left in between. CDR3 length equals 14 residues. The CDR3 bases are TGTGCCAGCATCAAAGGATCTAACACCGGGGAGCTGTTTTTT. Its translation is CASIKGSNTGELFF.

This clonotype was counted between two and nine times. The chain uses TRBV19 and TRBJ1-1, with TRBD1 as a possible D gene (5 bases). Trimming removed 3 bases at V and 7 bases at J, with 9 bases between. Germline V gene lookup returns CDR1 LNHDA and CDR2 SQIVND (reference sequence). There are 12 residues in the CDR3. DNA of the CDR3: TGTGCCAGTAGTATGGGGCGGATTGAAGCTTTCTTT. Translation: CASSMGRIEAFF.

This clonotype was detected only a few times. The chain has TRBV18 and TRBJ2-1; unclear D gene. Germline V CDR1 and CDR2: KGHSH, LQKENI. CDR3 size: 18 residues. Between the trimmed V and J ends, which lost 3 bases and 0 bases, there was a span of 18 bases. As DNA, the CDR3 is TGTGCCAGCTCACCCTATAGCCCGGGTGGTAGCTCCTACAATGAGCAGTTCTTC. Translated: CASSPYSPGGSSYNEQFF. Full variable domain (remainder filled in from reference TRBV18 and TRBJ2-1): NAGVMQNPRHLVRRRGQEARLRCSPMKGHSHVYWYRQLPEEGLKFMVYLQKENIIDESGMPKERFSAEFPKEGPSILRIQQVVRGDSAAYFCASSPYSPGGSSYNEQFFGPGTRLTVL.

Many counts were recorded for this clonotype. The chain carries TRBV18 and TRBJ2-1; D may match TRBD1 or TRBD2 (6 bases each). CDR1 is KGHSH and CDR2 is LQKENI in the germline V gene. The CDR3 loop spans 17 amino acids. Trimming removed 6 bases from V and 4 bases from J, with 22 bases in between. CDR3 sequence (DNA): TGTGCCAGCTCGTCCCGGGGGCCGGGAGACGGGTACAATGAGCAGTTCTTC. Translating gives CASSSRGPGDGYNEQFF.

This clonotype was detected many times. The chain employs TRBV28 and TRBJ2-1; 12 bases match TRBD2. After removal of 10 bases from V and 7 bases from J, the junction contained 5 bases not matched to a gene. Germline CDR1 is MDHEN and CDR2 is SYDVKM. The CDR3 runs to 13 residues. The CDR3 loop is CATLAGGANEQFF. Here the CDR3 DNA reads TGTGCCACTCTAGCGGGAGGGGCGAATGAGCAGTTCTTC.

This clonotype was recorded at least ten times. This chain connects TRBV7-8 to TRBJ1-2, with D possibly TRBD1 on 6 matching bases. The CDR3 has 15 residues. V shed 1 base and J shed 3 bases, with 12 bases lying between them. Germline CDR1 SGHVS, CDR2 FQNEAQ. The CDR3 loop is CASSLDRGGDYGYTF. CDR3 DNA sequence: TGTGCCAGCAGCTTAGATAGGGGGGGCGACTATGGCTACACCTTC.

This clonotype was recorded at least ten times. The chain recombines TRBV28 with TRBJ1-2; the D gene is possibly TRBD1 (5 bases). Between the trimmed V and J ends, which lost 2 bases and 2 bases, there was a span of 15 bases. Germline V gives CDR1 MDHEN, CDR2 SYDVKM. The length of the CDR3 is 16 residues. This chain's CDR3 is CASSLKGRLYNYGYTF. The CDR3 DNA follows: TGTGCCAGCAGTTTAAAGGGGCGCTTATACAACTATGGCTACACCTTC.

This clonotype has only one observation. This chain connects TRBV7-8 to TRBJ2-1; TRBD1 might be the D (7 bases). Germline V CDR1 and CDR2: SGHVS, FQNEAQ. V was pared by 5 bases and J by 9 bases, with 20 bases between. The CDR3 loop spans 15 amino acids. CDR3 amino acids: CASSQGGGGRVEQFF. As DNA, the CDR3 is TGTGCCAGCAGCCAAGGAGGAGGGGGCCGGGTTGAGCAGTTCTTC.

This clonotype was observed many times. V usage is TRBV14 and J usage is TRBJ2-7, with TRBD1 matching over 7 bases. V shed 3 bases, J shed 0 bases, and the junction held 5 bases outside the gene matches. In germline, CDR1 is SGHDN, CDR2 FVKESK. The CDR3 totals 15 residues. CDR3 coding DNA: TGTGCCAGCAGCCACCGGACAGGACTCTCCTACGAGCAGTACTTC. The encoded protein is CASSHRTGLSYEQYF.

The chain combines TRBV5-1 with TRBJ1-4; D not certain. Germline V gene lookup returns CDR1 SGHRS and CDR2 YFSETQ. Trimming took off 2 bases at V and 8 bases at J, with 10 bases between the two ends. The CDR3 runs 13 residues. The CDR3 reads CASSLNIEEKLFF. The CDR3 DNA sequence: TGCGCCAGCAGCTTAAACATAGAAGAAAAACTGTTTTTT. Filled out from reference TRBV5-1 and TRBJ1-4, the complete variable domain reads KAGVTQTPRYLIKTRGQQVTLSCSPISGHRSVSWYQQTPGQGLQFLFEYFSETQRNKGNFPGRFSGRQFSNSRSEMNVSTLELGDSALYLCASSLNIEEKLFFGSGTQLSVL.

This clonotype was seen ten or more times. The CDR3 DNA follows: TGTGCCAGCAGCCAAGATACGGGTAGGGCCTACGAGCAGTACTTC. It yields the protein CASSQDTGRAYEQYF. This chain links TRBV3-1 with TRBJ2-7; D uncertain. The CDR3 is 15 amino acids. Trimming removed 0 bases at V and 2 bases at J, with 11 bases between. Germline CDR1 and CDR2: LGHDT and YNNKEL (reference sequence).

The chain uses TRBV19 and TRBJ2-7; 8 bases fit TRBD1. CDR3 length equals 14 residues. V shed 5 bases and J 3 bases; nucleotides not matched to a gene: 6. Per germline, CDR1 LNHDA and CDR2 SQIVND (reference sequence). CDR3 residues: CASSGYRGSYEQYF. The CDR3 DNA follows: TGTGCCAGTAGTGGATACAGGGGGAGCTACGAGCAGTACTTC.

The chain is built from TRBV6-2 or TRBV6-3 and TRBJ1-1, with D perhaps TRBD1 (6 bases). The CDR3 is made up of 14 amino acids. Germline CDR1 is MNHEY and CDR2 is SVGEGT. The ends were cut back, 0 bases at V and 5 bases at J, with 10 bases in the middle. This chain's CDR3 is CASSYSGAWTEAFF. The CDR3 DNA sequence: TGTGCCAGCAGTTACTCGGGGGCATGGACTGAAGCTTTCTTT.

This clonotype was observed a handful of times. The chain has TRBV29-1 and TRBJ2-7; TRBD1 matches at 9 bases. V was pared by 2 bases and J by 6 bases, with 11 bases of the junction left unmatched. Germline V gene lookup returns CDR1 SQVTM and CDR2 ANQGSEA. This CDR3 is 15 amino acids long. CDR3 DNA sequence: TGCAGCGTTGAAACAGGGACAGGGAATGTACTCGAGCAGTACTTC. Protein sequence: CSVETGTGNVLEQYF.